The rows below give T cell receptor beta chains drawn from one sample of a study of siplizumab effects on memory and regulatory T cells. This table comes from immunoSEQ multiplex PCR, and its TCRdb copy is limited to in-frame clones, with some not included. The repertoire has more than 85,000 clones, 75% to 95% of them found once; the top ten carry roughly 2.5%. Sample: CD4+ T cells sorted from blood. These TCRs come from a human donor in good health. Some clones in this sample may be carry-over from other donors' samples. CDR3s include the opening cysteine and the closing phenylalanine or tryptophan. A D gene is named only where the DNA matches it firmly.

D gene: TRBD2
V gene: TRBV4-2
CDR3 protein: CASSQERSGVRDTQYF

D gene: -
V gene: TRBV5-6
CDR3 protein: CASSSGGAGANQPQHF

D gene: TRBD2
V gene: TRBV4-1
CDR3 protein: CASSQSLSGRSGETQYF

D gene: -
V gene: TRBV6-1
CDR3 protein: CASSEWGGTNEKLFF

D gene: TRBD1
V gene: TRBV29-1
CDR3 protein: CSVQTGGLYNEQFF

D gene: -
V gene: TRBV6-5
CDR3 protein: CASSYGRDQPQHF

D gene: -
V gene: TRBV4-2
CDR3 protein: CASSQESRRDAEAFF

D gene: TRBD2
V gene: TRBV4-1
CDR3 protein: CASSQVPLSGSSPVGYNEQFF

D gene: -
V gene: TRBV18
CDR3 protein: CASSLDSRRGEQYF

D gene: -
V gene: TRBV29-1
CDR3 protein: CSVVSGISYEQYF

D gene: -
V gene: TRBV21-1
CDR3 protein: CASSNGLAGVYEQYF

D gene: -
V gene: TRBV7-8
CDR3 protein: CASSFGGGELFF

D gene: -
V gene: TRBV7-9
CDR3 protein: CASSIKNIGELFF

D gene: TRBD1
V gene: TRBV7-6
CDR3 protein: CASSSYGTGTSEQYF

D gene: -
V gene: TRBV19
CDR3 protein: CASGQGPANTEAFF

D gene: -
V gene: TRBV4-1
CDR3 protein: CASSQVQGRNQPQHF

D gene: -
V gene: TRBV30
CDR3 protein: CACFPTETNYGYTF

D gene: -
V gene: TRBV5-1
CDR3 protein: CASSLVPENTEAFF

D gene: TRBD1
V gene: TRBV2
CDR3 protein: CASSGQGYTEAFF

D gene: -
V gene: TRBV11-3
CDR3 protein: CASSFQGFANTGELFF

D gene: TRBD1
V gene: TRBV28
CDR3 protein: CASSPDWTGNTGELFF

D gene: TRBD1
V gene: TRBV28
CDR3 protein: CASSPGQGAKTQYF

D gene: -
V gene: TRBV9
CDR3 protein: CASSVVRQTDTQYF

D gene: -
V gene: TRBV18
CDR3 protein: CASSPARVPSGRELFF

D gene: TRBD1
V gene: TRBV27
CDR3 protein: CASSDRVTDAGNQPQHF

D gene: TRBD2
V gene: TRBV5-1
CDR3 protein: CASSWGGLNTGELFF

D gene: -
V gene: TRBV7-2
CDR3 protein: CASSLFSGPNYEQYF

D gene: -
V gene: TRBV7-3
CDR3 protein: CASSLDDSYEQYF

D gene: -
V gene: TRBV6-6
CDR3 protein: CASSYMEIREQFF